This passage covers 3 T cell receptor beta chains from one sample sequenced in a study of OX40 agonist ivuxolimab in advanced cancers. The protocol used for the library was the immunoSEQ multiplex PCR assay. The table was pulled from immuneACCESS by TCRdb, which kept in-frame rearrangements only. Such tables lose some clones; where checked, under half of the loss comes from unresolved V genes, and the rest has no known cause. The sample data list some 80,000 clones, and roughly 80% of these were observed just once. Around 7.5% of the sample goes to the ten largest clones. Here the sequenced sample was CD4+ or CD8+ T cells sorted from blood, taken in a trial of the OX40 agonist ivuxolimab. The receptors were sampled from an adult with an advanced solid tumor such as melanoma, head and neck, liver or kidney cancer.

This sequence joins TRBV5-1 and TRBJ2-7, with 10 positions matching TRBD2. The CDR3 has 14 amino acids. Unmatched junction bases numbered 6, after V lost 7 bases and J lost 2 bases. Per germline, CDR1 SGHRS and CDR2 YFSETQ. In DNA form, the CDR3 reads TGCGCCAGCTCCCGGACTAGCGGCACCTACGAGCAGTACTTC. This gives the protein CASSRTSGTYEQYF.

CDR3 in DNA: TGCGCCAGCAGCCATCCCGGAGCGGGAGGCCGTTACAATGAGCAGTTCTTC. Its translation: CASSHPGAGGRYNEQFF. This chain connects TRBV4-3 to TRBJ2-1; 9 nucleotides agree with TRBD2. V lost 3 bases and J lost 4; bases outside the gene matches: 10. The CDR3 length is 17 residues. Germline CDR1 is LGHNA and CDR2 is YSLEER.

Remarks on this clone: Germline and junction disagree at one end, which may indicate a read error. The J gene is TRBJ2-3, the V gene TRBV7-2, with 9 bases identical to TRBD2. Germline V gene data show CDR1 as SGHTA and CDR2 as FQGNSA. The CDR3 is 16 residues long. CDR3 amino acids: CASSLTTGTSRDTQYF. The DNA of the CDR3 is TGTGCCAGCAGCTTAACTACCGGGACTAGCAGAGATACGCAGTATTTT.